This T cell receptor beta chain originates from a study of T cells in women clearing cervical HPV infection. Study in general: Blood came at first lesion visit for cases, post-clearance for controls.

All donors had a single incident cervical HPV16 infection, not prevalent. The method was immunoSEQ multiplex PCR; TCRdb's version includes in-frame clones alone and lacks a portion of them. The sample's table shows 20,000 or so clones. Worth noting for this clone: The read comes to an end 3 residues before the CDR3 does, leaving the germline J gene to fill in the end.

Trimming left V 0 bases short and J 3 bases short, with 16 bases between. Per germline, CDR1 SGHTA and CDR2 FQGNSA. CDR3 length: 17 residues. Material: blood buffy coat. The origin of this receptor is a woman between 18 and 69 years old with a cervical HPV16 infection that either progressed to CIN3+ or cleared (not recorded which). V usage is TRBV7-2 and J usage is TRBJ2-3; D possibly corresponds to TRBD1 (5 bases). The CDR3 reads CASSLALRAGRTDTQYF. The sequenced part of the CDR3 DNA is TGTGCCAGCAGCTTAGCGCTTCGGGCAGGGCGGACAGATACG.